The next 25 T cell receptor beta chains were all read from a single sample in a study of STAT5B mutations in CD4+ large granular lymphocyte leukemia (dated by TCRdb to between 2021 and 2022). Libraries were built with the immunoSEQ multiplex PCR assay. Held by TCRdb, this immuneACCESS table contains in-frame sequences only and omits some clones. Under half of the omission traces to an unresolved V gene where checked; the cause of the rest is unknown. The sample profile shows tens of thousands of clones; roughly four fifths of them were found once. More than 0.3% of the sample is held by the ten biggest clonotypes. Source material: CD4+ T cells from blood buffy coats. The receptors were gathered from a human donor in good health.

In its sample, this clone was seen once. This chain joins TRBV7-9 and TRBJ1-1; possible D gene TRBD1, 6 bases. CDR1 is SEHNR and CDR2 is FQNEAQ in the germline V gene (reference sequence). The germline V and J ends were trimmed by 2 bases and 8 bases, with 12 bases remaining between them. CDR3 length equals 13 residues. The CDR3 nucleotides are TGTGCCAGCAGCTTACAGGGTAGGGGGGAAGCTTTCTTT. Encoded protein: CASSLQGRGEAFF. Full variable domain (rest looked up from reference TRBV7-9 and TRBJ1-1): DTGVSQNPRHKITKRGQNVTFRCDPISEHNRLYWYRQTLGQGPEFLTYFQNEAQLEKSRLLSDRFSAERPKGSFSTLEIQRTEQGDSAMYLCASSLQGRGEAFFGQGTRLTVV.

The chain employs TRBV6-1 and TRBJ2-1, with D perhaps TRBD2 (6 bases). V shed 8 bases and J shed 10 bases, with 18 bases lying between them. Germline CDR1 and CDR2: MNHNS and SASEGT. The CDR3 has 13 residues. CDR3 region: CASHPTGAGEQFF. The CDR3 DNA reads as TGTGCCAGCCACCCGACTGGGGCGGGGGAGCAGTTCTTC.

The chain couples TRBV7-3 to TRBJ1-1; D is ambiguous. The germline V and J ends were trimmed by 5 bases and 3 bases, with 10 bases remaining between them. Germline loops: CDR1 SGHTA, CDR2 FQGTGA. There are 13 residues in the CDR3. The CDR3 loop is CASSATGDTEAFF. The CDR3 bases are TGTGCCAGCAGCGCCACTGGGGACACTGAAGCTTTCTTT.

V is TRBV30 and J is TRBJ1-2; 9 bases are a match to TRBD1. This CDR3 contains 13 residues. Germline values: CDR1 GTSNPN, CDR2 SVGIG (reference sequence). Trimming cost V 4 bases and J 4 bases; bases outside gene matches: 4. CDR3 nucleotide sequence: TGTGCCTGGAAGGACAGGGGATCCTATGGCTACACCTTC. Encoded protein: CAWKDRGSYGYTF.

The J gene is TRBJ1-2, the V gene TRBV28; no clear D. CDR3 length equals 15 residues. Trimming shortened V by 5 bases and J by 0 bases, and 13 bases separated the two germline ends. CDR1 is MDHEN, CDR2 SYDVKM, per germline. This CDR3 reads CASSPVGLANYGYTF. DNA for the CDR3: TGTGCCAGCAGTCCCGTGGGCTTAGCTAACTATGGCTACACCTTC.

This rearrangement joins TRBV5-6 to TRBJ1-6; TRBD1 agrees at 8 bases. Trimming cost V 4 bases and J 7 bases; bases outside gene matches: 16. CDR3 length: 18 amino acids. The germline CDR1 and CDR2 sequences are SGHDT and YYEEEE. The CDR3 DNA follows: TGTGCCAGCAGCAAGAAGTACAGGGGGTATGCGGAGAATTCACCCCTCCACTTT. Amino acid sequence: CASSKKYRGYAENSPLHF.

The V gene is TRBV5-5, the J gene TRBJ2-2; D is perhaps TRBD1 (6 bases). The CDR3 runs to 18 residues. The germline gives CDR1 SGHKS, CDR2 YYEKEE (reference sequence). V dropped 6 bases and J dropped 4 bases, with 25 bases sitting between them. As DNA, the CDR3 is TGTGCCAGCACGCTAATTTTTTTAGCAGGGGCTATCACCGGGGAGCTGTTTTTT. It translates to CASTLIFLAGAITGELFF.

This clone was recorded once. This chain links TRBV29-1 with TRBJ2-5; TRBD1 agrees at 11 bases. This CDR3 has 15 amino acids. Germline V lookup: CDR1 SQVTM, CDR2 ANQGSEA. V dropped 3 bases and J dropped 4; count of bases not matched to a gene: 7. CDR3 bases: TGCAGCGTTGAGCTCGGGACAGGGGGAATAGAGACCCAGTACTTC. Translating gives CSVELGTGGIETQYF.

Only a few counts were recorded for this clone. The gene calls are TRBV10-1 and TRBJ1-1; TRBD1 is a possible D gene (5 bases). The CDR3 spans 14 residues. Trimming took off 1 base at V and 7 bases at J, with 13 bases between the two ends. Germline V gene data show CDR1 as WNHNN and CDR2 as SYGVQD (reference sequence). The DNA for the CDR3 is TGCGCCAGCAGTGAGTTACAAGGGACCGGTGAAGCTTTCTTT. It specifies CASSELQGTGEAFF.

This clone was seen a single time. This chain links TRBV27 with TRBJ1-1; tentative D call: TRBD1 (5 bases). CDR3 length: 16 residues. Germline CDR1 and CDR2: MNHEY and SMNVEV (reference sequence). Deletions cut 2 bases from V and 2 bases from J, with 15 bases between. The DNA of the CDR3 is TGTGCCAGCAGTTTAAAGGCCGTCCAGGGAAACACTGAAGCTTTCTTT. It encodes CASSLKAVQGNTEAFF.

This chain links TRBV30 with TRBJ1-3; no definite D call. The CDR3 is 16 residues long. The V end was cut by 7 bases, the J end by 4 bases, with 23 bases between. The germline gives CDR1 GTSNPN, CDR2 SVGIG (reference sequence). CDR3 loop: CAFIPGNTALGNTIYF. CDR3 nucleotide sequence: TGTGCCTTTATTCCCGGGAATACTGCGCTGGGAAACACCATATATTTT.

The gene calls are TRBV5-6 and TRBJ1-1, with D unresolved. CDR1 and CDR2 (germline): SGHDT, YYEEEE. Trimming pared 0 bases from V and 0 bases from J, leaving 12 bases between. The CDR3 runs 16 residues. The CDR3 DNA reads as TGTGCCAGCAGCTTGGGGGCGGGATTGATGAACACTGAAGCTTTCTTT. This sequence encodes CASSLGAGLMNTEAFF.

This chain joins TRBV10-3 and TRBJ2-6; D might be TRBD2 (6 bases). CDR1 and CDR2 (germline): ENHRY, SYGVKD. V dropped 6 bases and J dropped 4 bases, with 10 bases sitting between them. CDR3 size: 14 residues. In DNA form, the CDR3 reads TGTGCCATCAGCGACGGGAGCGGGGCCAACGTCCTGACTTTC. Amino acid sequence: CAISDGSGANVLTF.

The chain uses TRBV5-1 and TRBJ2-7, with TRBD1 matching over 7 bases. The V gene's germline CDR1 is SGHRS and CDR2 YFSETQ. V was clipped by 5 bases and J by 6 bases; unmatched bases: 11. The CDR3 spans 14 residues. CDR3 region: CASSPGTEGFEQYF. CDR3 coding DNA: TGCGCCAGCAGTCCCGGGACAGAGGGCTTCGAGCAGTACTTC.

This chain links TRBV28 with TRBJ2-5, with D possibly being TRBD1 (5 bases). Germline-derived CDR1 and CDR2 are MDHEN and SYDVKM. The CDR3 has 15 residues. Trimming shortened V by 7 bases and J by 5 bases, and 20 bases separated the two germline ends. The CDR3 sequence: CASTHAGPYGETQYF. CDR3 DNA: TGTGCCAGCACCCACGCAGGGCCATATGGGGAGACCCAGTACTTC.

Here the CDR3 reads CASSELHSTDTQYF. The CDR3 DNA is TGTGCCAGCAGTGAACTTCATAGCACAGATACGCAGTATTTT. The chain combines TRBV6-1 with TRBJ2-3; D not resolved. CDR1 is MNHNS and CDR2 is SASEGT in the germline V gene. The CDR3 has 14 amino acids. Trimming took off 2 bases at V and 0 bases at J, with 6 bases between the two ends.

The CDR3 sequence: CAISEVGAGDTQYF. CDR3 DNA: TGTGCCATCAGTGAAGTAGGGGCCGGAGATACGCAGTATTTT. This chain links TRBV10-3 with TRBJ2-3; maybe TRBD1 (5 bases). The CDR3 has 14 residues. Germline CDR1 reads ENHRY; CDR2 reads SYGVKD. V was cut by 3 bases and J by 5 bases, with 12 bases left in between.

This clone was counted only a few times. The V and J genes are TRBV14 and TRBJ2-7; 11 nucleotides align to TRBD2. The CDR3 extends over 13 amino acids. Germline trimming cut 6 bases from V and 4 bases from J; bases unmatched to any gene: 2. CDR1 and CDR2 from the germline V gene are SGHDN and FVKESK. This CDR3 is CASRVAGGYEQYF. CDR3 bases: TGTGCCAGCAGAGTAGCGGGAGGGTACGAGCAGTACTTC.

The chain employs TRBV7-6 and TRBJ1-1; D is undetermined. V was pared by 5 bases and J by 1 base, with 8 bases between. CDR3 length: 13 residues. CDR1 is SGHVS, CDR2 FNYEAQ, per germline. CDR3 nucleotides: TGTGCCAGCAGCCCGCAGCCGAACACTGAAGCTTTCTTT. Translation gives CASSPQPNTEAFF.

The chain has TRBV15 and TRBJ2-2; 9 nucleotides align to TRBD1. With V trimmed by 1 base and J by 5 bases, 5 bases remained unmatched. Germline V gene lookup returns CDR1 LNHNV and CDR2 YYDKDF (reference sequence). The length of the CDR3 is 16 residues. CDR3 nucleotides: TGTGCCACCAGCAGAGTAGGGACAGGGAGAACCGGGGAGCTGTTTTTT. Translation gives CATSRVGTGRTGELFF. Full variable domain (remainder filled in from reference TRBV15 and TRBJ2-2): DAMVIQNPRYQVTQFGKPVTLSCSQTLNHNVMYWYQQKSSQAPKLLFHYYDKDFNNEADTPDNFQSRRPNTSFCFLDIRSPGLGDTAMYLCATSRVGTGRTGELFFGEGSRLTVL.

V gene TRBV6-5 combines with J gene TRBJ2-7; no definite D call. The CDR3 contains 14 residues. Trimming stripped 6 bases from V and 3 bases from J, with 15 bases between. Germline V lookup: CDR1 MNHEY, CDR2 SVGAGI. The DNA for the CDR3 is TGTGCCAGCAGGCCAACCTTCGGCGGCTACGAGCAGTACTTC. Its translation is CASRPTFGGYEQYF.

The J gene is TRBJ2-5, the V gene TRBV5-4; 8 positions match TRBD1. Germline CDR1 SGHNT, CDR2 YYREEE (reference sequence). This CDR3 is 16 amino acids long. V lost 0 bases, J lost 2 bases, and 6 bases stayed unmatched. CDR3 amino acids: CASSLVSGGGQETQYF. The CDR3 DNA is TGTGCCAGCAGCTTGGTCTCAGGGGGCGGACAAGAGACCCAGTACTTC.

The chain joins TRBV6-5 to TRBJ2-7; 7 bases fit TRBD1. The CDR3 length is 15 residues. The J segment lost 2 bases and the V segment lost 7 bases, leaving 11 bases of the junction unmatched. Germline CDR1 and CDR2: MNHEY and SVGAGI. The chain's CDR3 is CASTYRGVGTYEQYF. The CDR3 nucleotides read TGTGCCAGCACCTACAGGGGAGTAGGTACCTACGAGCAGTACTTC.

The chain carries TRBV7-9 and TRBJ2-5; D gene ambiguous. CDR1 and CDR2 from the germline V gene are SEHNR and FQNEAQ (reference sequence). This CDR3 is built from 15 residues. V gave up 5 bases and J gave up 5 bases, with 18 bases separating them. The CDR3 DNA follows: TGTGCCAGCAGCAATCAGGACGGCAATGCGGAGACCCAGTACTTC. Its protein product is CASSNQDGNAETQYF.

CDR3 DNA: TGTGCCAGCACCCCAGGACTAGCGGGGGGGCGCGAGCAGTTCTTC. Protein sequence: CASTPGLAGGREQFF. The chain carries TRBV14 and TRBJ2-1; 15 positions agree with TRBD2. The CDR3 is 15 residues long. The V gene's germline CDR1 is SGHDN and CDR2 FVKESK. The V and J ends lost 7 bases and 10 bases, in that order; junction bases with no gene match: 8.